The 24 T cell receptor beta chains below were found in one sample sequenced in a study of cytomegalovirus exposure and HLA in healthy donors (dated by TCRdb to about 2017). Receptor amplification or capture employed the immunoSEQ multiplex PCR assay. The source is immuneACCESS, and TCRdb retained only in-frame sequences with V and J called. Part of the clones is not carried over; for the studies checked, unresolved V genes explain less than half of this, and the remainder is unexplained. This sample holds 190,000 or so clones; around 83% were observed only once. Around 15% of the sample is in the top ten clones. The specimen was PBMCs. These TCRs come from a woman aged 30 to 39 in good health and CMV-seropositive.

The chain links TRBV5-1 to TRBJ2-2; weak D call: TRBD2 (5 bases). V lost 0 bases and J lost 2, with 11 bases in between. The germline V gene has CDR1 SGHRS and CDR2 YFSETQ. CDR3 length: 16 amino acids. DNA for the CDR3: TGCGCCAGCAGCTTGGTTCCGGGAACCAACACCGGGGAGCTGTTTTTT. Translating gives CASSLVPGTNTGELFF. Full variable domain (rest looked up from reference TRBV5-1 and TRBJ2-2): KAGVTQTPRYLIKTRGQQVTLSCSPISGHRSVSWYQQTPGQGLQFLFEYFSETQRNKGNFPGRFSGRQFSNSRSEMNVSTLELGDSALYLCASSLVPGTNTGELFFGEGSRLTVL.

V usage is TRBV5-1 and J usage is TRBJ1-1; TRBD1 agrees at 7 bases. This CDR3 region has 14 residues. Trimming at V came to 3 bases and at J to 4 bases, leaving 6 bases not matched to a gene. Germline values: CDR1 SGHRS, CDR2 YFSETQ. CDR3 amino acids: CASSSRDRGTEAFF. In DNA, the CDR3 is TGCGCCAGCAGCTCCAGGGACAGAGGCACTGAAGCTTTCTTT.

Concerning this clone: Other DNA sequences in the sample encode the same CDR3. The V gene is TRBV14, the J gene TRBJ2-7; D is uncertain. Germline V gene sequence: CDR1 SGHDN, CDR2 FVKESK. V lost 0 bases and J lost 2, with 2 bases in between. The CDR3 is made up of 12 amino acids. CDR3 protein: CASSQDTYEQYF. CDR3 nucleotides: TGTGCCAGCAGCCAAGATACCTACGAGCAGTACTTC.

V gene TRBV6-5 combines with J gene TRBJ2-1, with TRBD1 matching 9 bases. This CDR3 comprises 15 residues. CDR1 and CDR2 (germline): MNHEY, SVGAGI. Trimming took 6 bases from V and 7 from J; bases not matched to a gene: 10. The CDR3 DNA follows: TGTGCCAGCAGGCCACAACAGGGGGCTGGAAATGAGCAGTTCTTC. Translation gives CASRPQQGAGNEQFF.

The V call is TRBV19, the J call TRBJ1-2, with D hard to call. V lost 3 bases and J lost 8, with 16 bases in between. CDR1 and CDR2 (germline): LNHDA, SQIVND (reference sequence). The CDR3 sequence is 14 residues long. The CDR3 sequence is CASSIGAAEAGYTF. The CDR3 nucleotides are TGTGCCAGTAGTATCGGAGCAGCAGAAGCGGGCTACACCTTC.

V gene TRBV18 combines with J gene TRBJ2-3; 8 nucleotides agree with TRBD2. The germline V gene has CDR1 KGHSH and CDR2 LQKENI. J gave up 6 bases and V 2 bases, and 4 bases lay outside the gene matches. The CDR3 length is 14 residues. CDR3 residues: CASSPSGSWDTQYF. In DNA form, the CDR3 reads TGTGCCAGCTCACCAAGCGGGAGTTGGGATACGCAGTATTTT.

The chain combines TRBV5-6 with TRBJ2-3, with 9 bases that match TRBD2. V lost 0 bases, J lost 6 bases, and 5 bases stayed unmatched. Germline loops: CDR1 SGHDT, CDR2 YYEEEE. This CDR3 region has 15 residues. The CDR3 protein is CASSLVSGGWDTQYF. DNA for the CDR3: TGTGCCAGCAGCTTGGTTAGCGGGGGTTGGGATACGCAGTATTTT.

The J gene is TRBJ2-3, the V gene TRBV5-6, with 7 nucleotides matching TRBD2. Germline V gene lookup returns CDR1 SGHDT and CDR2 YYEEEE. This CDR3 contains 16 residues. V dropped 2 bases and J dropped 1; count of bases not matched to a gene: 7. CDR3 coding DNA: TGTGCCAGCAGCTTACGGGGGGTCCTCGGCACAGATACGCAGTATTTT. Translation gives CASSLRGVLGTDTQYF. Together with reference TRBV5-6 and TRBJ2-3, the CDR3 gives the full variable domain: DAGVTQSPTHLIKTRGQQVTLRCSPKSGHDTVSWYQQALGQGPQFIFQYYEEEERQRGNFPDRFSGHQFPNYSSELNVNALLLGDSALYLCASSLRGVLGTDTQYFGPGTRLTVL.

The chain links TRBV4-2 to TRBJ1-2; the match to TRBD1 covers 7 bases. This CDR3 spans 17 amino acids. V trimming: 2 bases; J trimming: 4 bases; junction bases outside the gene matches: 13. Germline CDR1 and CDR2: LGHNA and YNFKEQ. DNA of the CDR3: TGTGCCAGCAGCCAACAAGGGACAGACGTAACACTCTATGGCTACACCTTC. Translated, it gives CASSQQGTDVTLYGYTF.

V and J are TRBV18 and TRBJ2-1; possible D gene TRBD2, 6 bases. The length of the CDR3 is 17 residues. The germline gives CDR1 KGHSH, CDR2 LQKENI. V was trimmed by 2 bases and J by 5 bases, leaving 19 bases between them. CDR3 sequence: CASSPRVAGPGDNEQFF. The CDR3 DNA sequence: TGTGCCAGCTCACCAAGGGTTGCAGGGCCGGGGGACAATGAGCAGTTCTTC.

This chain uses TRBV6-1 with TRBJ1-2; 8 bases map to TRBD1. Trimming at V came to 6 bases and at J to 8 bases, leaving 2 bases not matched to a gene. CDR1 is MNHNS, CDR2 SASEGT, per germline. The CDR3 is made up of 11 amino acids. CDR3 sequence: CASRDRVGYTF. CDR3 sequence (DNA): TGTGCCAGCAGGGACAGGGTAGGCTACACCTTC.

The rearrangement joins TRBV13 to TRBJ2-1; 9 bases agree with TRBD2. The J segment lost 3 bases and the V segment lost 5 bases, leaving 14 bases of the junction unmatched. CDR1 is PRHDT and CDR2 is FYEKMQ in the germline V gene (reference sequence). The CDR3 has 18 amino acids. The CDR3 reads CASSRGRAANLIYNEQFF. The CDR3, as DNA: TGTGCCAGCAGCCGCGGGAGGGCGGCAAATCTAATCTACAATGAGCAGTTCTTC. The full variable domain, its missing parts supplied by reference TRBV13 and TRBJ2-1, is AAGVIQSPRHLIKEKRETATLKCYPIPRHDTVYWYQQGPGQDPQFLISFYEKMQSDKGSIPDRFSAQQFSDYHSELNMSSLELGDSALYFCASSRGRAANLIYNEQFFGPGTRLTVL.

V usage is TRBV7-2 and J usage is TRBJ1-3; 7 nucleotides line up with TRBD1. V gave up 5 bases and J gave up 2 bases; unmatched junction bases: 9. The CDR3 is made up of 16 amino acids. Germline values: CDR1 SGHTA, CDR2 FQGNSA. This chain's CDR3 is CASSRQGGATGNTIYF. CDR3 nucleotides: TGTGCCAGCAGCCGACAAGGGGGCGCCACTGGAAACACCATATATTTT. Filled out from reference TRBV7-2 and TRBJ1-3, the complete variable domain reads GAGVSQSPSNKVTEKGKDVELRCDPISGHTALYWYRQSLGQGLEFLIYFQGNSAPDKSGLPSDRFSAERTGGSVSTLTIQRTQQEDSAVYLCASSRQGGATGNTIYFGEGSWLTVV.

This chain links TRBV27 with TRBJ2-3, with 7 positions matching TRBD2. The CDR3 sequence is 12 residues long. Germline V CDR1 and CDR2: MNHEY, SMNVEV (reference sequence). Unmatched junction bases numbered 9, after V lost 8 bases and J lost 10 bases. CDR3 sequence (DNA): TGTGCCAGCGCTATCTGGGGGGGTCCGCAGTATTTT. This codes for CASAIWGGPQYF.

DNA of the CDR3: TGTGCCAGCAGTTTAGGGGCCCGCCGCCTAAGCAATGAGCAGTTCTTC. It specifies CASSLGARRLSNEQFF. The rearrangement links TRBV28 to TRBJ2-1; perhaps TRBD1 as D (5 bases). V shed 2 bases and J shed 6 bases, with 17 bases lying between them. The CDR3 sequence is 16 residues long. Per the germline V gene, CDR1 is MDHEN and CDR2 is SYDVKM.

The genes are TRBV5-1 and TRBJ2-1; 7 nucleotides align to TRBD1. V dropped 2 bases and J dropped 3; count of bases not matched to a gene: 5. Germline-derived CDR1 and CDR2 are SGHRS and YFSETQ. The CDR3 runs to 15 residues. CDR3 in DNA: TGCGCCAGCAGCTTACGAGGACAGGACTACAATGAGCAGTTCTTC. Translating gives CASSLRGQDYNEQFF.

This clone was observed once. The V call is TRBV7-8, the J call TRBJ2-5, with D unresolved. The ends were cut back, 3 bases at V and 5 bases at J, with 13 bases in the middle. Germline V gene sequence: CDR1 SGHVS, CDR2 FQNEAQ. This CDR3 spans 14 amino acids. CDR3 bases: TGTGCCAGCAGCTTCCAGTACGGTAGCGAGACCCAGTACTTC. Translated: CASSFQYGSETQYF.

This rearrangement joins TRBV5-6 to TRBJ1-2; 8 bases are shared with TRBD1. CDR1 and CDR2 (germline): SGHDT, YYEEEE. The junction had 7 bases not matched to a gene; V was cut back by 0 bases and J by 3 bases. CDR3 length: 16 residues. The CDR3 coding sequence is TGTGCCAGCAGCTTGGGTAGGCAGGGGGCACACTATGGCTACACCTTC. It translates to CASSLGRQGAHYGYTF.

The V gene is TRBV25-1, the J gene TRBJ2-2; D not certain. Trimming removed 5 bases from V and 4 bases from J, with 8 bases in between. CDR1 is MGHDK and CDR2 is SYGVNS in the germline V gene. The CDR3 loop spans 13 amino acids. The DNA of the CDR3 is TGTGCCAGCAGTCCCCGCGGCACCGGGGAGCTGTTTTTT. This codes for CASSPRGTGELFF.

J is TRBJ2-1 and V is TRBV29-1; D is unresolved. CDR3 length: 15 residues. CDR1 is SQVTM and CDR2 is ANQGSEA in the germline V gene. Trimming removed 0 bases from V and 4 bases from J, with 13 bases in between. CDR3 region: CSVEDPQRLYNEQFF. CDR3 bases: TGCAGCGTTGAAGATCCCCAGCGCCTGTACAATGAGCAGTTCTTC.

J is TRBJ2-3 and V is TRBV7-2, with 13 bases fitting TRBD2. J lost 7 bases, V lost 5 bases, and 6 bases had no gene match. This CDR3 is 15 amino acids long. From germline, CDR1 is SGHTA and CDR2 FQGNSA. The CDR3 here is CASSRTSGSVNTQYF. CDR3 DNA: TGTGCCAGCAGCCGGACTAGCGGGAGCGTGAATACGCAGTATTTT.

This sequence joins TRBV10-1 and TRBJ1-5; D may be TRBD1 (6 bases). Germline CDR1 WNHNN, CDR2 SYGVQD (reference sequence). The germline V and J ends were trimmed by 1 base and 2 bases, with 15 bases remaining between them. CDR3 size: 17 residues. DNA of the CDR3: TGCGCCAGCAGTGAGTACGGGGGGCGTTGGGGCAATCAGCCCCAGCATTTT. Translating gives CASSEYGGRWGNQPQHF.

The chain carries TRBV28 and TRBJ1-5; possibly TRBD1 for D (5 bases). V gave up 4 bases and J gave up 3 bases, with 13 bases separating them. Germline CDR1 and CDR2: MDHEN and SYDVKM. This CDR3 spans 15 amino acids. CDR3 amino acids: CASSSRRQPNQPQHF. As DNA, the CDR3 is TGTGCCAGCAGTTCCCGACGACAGCCCAATCAGCCCCAGCATTTT.

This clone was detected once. The CDR3 DNA follows: TGTGCCAGCACCCCGACAGGGATAGGGAGTGAGCAGTTCTTC. This encodes CASTPTGIGSEQFF. The chain carries TRBV5-8 and TRBJ2-1, with TRBD1 matching over 7 bases. This CDR3 has 14 amino acids. Germline V lookup: CDR1 SGHTS, CDR2 YDEGEE. The V segment lost 6 bases and the J segment 9 bases; nucleotides outside the gene matches: 12.